The 11 T cell receptor beta chains given below trace back to one sample, sequenced in a study of blood T cell repertoires in COVID-19. Repertoires were generated with immunoSEQ multiplex PCR, while TCRdb's copy carries only in-frame clones and drops some. The sample lists 340,000 or so clones, about nine tenths occurring once. Sequenced input: peripheral blood. These receptors were obtained from a man between 50 and 59 years old with active or convalescent COVID-19.

The genes are TRBV4-3 and TRBJ2-5; 8 nucleotides agree with TRBD2. Germline V gives CDR1 LGHNA, CDR2 YSLEER. Trimming removed 0 bases from V and 5 bases from J; junction bases left unmatched: 5. The length of the CDR3 is 15 residues. The CDR3 coding sequence is TGCGCCAGCAGCCAAGAGATAGCGGGGAGGGAGACCCAGTACTTC. Protein: CASSQEIAGRETQYF.

Many counts were recorded for this clone. The rearrangement uses TRBV18 and TRBJ2-2; D is undetermined. Per germline, CDR1 KGHSH and CDR2 LQKENI. The CDR3 length is 15 residues. V dropped 2 bases and J dropped 1 base, with 8 bases sitting between them. The CDR3 protein is CASSPVGRNTGELFF. The CDR3 nucleotides read TGTGCCAGCTCACCAGTCGGTAGGAACACCGGGGAGCTGTTTTTT.

V is TRBV5-4 and J is TRBJ1-2; 7 bases line up with TRBD1. CDR1 SGHNT and CDR2 YYREEE come from the germline V gene (reference sequence). The junction had 6 bases not matched to a gene; V was cut back by 4 bases and J by 6 bases. This CDR3 is 13 amino acids long. The CDR3 DNA reads as TGTGCCAGCAGCGCGGGGACAGTCCATGGCTACACCTTC. Amino acids: CASSAGTVHGYTF.

Comments on this clone: Other DNA variants within this sample encode the same CDR3. V is TRBV18 and J is TRBJ2-7; TRBD1 aligns across 7 bases. This CDR3 region has 14 residues. Germline lookup yields CDR1 KGHSH and CDR2 LQKENI. J was trimmed by 1 base and V by 2 bases; bases with no gene match: 2. CDR3 in amino acids: CASSPGTASYEQYF. CDR3 bases: TGTGCCAGCTCACCAGGGACAGCATCCTACGAGCAGTACTTC.

This clone was recorded only once. The chain carries TRBV18 and TRBJ1-2, with no clear D. Germline V gives CDR1 KGHSH, CDR2 LQKENI. The CDR3 length is 14 residues. V was clipped by 3 bases and J by 2 bases, with 10 bases between them. The CDR3 sequence: CASSPVYTNYGYTF. The CDR3 coding sequence is TGTGCCAGCTCACCGGTTTACACCAACTATGGCTACACCTTC. The whole variable domain, filled in from reference TRBV18 and TRBJ1-2, reads NAGVMQNPRHLVRRRGQEARLRCSPMKGHSHVYWYRQLPEEGLKFMVYLQKENIIDESGMPKERFSAEFPKEGPSILRIQQVVRGDSAAYFCASSPVYTNYGYTFGSGTRLTVV.

This clone was seen a single time. V and J are TRBV7-8 and TRBJ2-7; 7 nucleotides match TRBD1. The junction had 12 bases not matched to a gene; V was cut back by 4 bases and J by 9 bases. The CDR3 contains 14 residues. Germline V lookup: CDR1 SGHVS, CDR2 FQNEAQ. This CDR3 is CASSWSGQRSAQYF. Written as DNA, the CDR3 is TGTGCCAGCAGCTGGTCGGGACAGCGCTCTGCGCAGTACTTC.

This chain links TRBV5-1 with TRBJ1-4; 8 bases fit TRBD1. V gave up 4 bases and J gave up 7 bases; unmatched junction bases: 12. CDR3 size: 16 residues. The germline gives CDR1 SGHRS, CDR2 YFSETQ. The CDR3 spells CASSPGQGGGIEKLFF. The CDR3 DNA reads TGCGCCAGCAGCCCCGGACAGGGAGGAGGTATTGAAAAACTGTTTTTT.

The chain links TRBV5-4 to TRBJ2-2, with D possibly TRBD2 on 7 matching bases. Germline CDR1 is SGHNT and CDR2 is YYREEE (reference sequence). The length of the CDR3 is 14 residues. V was shortened by 0 bases and J by 5 bases, with 8 bases between the two germline ends. In DNA form, the CDR3 reads TGTGCCAGCAGCTTGGAGGGGGGGACCGGGGAGCTGTTTTTT. Amino acids: CASSLEGGTGELFF. The whole variable domain, filled in from reference TRBV5-4 and TRBJ2-2, reads ETGVTQSPTHLIKTRGQQVTLRCSSQSGHNTVSWYQQALGQGPQFIFQYYREEENGRGNFPPRFSGLQFPNYSSELNVNALELDDSALYLCASSLEGGTGELFFGEGSRLTVL.

This clone was observed a handful of times. The chain links TRBV5-4 to TRBJ2-7, with D tentatively TRBD1 (6 bases). The CDR3 consists of 15 residues. CDR1 is SGHNT, CDR2 YYREEE, per germline (reference sequence). Trimming removed 0 bases at V and 0 bases at J, with 10 bases between. Written as DNA, the CDR3 is TGTGCCAGCAGCTTGGACCAGGGGCCCTCCTACGAGCAGTACTTC. It codes for CASSLDQGPSYEQYF.

The rearrangement links TRBV10-1 to TRBJ2-7, with D tentatively TRBD2 (5 bases). Trimming stripped 6 bases from V and 2 bases from J, with 11 bases between. The CDR3 has 13 amino acids. Germline CDR1 WNHNN, CDR2 SYGVQD (reference sequence). The CDR3 sequence: CASSQGLAYEQYF. The DNA of the CDR3 is TGCGCCAGCAGCCAAGGACTTGCCTACGAGCAGTACTTC.

CDR3 residues: CASSLGGYTLVNTEAFF. Here the CDR3 DNA reads TGTGCCAGCAGCTTGGGCGGGTATACGCTCGTGAACACTGAAGCTTTCTTT. V usage is TRBV5-6 and J usage is TRBJ1-1; no definite D call. Trimming removed 0 bases from V and 0 bases from J, with 15 bases in between. CDR1 is SGHDT, CDR2 YYEEEE, per germline. This CDR3 contains 17 residues.